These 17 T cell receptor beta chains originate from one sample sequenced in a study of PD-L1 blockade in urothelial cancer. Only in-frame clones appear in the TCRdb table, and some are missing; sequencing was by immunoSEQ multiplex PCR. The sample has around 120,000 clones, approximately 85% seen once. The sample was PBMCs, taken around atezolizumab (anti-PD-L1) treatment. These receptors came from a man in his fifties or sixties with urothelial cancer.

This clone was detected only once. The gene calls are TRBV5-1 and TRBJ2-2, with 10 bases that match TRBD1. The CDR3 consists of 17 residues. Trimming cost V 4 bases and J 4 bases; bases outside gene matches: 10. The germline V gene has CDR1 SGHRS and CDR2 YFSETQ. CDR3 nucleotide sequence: TGCGCCAGCAGCGTCCCCGGGACAGGGGAACTCACCGGGGAGCTGTTTTTT. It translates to CASSVPGTGELTGELFF.

The CDR3 is CASSTTGWGTEAFF. Here the CDR3 DNA reads TGTGCCAGTAGTACCACAGGGTGGGGCACTGAAGCTTTCTTT. This rearrangement joins TRBV19 to TRBJ1-1, with D tentatively TRBD1 (6 bases). Trimming took off 4 bases at V and 4 bases at J, with 13 bases between the two ends. The germline CDR1 and CDR2 sequences are LNHDA and SQIVND (reference sequence). The CDR3 covers 14 residues.

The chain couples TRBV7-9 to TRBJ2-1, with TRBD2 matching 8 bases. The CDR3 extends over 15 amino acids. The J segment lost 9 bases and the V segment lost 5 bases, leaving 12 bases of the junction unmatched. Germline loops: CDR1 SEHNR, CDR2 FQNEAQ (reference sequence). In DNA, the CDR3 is TGTGCCAGCAGCCCCCAGCGGGAGCCCTCCGGTGAGCAGTTCTTC. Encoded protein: CASSPQREPSGEQFF.

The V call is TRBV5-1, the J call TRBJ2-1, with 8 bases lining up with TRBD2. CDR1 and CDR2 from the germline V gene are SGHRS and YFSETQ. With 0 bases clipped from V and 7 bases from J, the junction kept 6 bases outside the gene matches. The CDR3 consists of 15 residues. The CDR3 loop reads CASSLVSGRANEQFF. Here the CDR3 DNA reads TGCGCCAGCAGCTTGGTATCCGGGAGGGCGAATGAGCAGTTCTTC.

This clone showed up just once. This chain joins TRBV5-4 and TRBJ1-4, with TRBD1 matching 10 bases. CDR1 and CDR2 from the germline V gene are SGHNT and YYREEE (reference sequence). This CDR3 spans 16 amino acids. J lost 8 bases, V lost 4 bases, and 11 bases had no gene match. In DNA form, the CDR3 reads TGTGCCAGCAGCAAAAATCATCCGGGACAGGGGGAAAAACTGTTTTTT. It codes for CASSKNHPGQGEKLFF.

The CDR3 sequence is CASSLPGGYQETQYF. CDR3 DNA sequence: TGCGCCAGCAGCTTGCCAGGGGGGTACCAAGAGACCCAGTACTTC. The chain is built from TRBV5-1 and TRBJ2-5; a weak D match, TRBD1 (7 bases). The CDR3 runs 15 residues. Germline-derived CDR1 and CDR2 are SGHRS and YFSETQ. With 1 base removed from V and 0 bases from J, the gap between germline ends came to 10 bases.

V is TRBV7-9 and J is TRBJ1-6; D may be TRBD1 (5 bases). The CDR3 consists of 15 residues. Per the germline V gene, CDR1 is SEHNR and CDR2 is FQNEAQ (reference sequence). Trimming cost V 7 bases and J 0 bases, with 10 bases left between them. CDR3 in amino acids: CASIGGSSYNSPLHF. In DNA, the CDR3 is TGTGCCAGCATCGGGGGGAGCTCCTATAATTCACCCCTCCACTTT.

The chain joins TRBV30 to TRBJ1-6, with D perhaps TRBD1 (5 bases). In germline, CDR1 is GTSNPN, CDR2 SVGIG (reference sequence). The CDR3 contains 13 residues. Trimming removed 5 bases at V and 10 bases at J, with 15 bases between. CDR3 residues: CAWGRQGISPLHF. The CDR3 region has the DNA TGTGCCTGGGGGCGGCAGGGAATATCACCCCTCCACTTT.

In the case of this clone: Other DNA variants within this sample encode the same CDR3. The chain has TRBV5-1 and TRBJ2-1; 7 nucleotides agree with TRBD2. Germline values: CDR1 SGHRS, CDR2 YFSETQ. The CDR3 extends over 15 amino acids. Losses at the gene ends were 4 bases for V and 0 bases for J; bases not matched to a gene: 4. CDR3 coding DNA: TGCGCCAGCAGCCTACTAGCGCCCTCCTACAATGAGCAGTTCTTC. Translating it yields CASSLLAPSYNEQFF.

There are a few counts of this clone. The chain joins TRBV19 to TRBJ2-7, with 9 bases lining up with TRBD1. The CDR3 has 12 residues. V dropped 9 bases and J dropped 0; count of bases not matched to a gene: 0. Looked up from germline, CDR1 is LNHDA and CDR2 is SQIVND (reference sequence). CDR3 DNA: TGTGCCAGGACAGGGGGCTCCTACGAGCAGTACTTC. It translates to CARTGGSYEQYF.

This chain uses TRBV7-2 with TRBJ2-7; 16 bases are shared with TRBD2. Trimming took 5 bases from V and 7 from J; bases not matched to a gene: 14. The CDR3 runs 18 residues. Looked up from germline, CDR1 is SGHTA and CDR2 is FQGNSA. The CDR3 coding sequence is TGTGCCAGCAGCACATCCGGGACTAGCGGGAGGGCCTTCTGGGAGCAGTACTTC. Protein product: CASSTSGTSGRAFWEQYF.

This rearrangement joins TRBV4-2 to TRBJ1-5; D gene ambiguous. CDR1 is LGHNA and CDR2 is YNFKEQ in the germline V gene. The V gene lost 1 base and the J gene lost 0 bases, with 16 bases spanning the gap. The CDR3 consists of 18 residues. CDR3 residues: CASSQGSGSTNSNQPQHF. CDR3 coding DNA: TGTGCCAGCAGCCAAGGTTCGGGTAGCACAAATAGCAATCAGCCCCAGCATTTT.

In nucleotides, the CDR3 is TGTGCCAGCAGCTTAGTGGCGGGACGTAGTTACGAGCAGTACTTC. Its translation: CASSLVAGRSYEQYF. V gene TRBV7-2 combines with J gene TRBJ2-7, with a tentative D call TRBD2 (6 bases). The CDR3 runs to 15 residues. V was shortened by 1 base and J by 4 bases, with 14 bases between the two germline ends. Germline CDR1 and CDR2: SGHTA and FQGNSA.

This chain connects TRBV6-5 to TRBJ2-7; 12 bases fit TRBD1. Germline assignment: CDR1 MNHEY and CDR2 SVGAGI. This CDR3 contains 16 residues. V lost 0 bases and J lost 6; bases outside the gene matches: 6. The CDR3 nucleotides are TGTGCCAGCAGTTACTCTTCTTGGGACAGGGGGCTCGAGCAGTACTTC. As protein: CASSYSSWDRGLEQYF.

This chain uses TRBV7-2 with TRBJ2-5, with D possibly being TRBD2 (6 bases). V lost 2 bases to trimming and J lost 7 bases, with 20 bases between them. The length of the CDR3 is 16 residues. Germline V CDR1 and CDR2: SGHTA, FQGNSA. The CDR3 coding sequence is TGTGCCAGCAGCTTATCAGAGGGGCCGCGGGGAGGGACCCAGTACTTC. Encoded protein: CASSLSEGPRGGTQYF.

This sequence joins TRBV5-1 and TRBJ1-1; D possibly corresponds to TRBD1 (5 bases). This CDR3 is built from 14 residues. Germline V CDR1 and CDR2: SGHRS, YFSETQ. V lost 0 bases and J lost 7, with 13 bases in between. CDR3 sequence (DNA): TGCGCCAGCAGCTTGGCGGGGGGGATAGTTGAAGCTTTCTTT. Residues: CASSLAGGIVEAFF.

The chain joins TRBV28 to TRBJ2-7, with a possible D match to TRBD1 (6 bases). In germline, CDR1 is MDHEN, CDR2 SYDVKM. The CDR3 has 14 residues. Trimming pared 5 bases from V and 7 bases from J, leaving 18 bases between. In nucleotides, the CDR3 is TGTGCCAGCAGTCCCGGACAGTTATTGGGGGAGCAGTACTTC. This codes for CASSPGQLLGEQYF.